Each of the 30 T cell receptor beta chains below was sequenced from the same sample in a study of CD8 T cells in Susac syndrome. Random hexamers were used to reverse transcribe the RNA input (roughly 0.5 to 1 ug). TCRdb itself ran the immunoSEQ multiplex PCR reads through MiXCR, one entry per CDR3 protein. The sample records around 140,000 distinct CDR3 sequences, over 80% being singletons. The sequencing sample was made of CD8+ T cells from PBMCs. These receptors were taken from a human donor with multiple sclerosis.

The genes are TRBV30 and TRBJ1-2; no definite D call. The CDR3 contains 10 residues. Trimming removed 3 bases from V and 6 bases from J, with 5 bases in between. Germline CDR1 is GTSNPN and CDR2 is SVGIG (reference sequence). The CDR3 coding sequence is TGTGCCTGGAGAGTTGATGGCTACACCTTC. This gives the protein CAWRVDGYTF.

Here the CDR3 reads CASSLAIFGGRLFTDTQYF. In nucleotides, the CDR3 is TGTGCCAGCAGCTTAGCCATCTTTGGGGGGCGCCTATTTACAGATACGCAGTATTTT. The chain recombines TRBV7-9 with TRBJ2-3; D may match TRBD1 or TRBD2 (6 bases each). This CDR3 has 19 residues. Germline V gene data show CDR1 as SEHNR and CDR2 as FQNEAQ (reference sequence). V lost 0 bases to trimming and J lost 3 bases, with 22 bases between them.

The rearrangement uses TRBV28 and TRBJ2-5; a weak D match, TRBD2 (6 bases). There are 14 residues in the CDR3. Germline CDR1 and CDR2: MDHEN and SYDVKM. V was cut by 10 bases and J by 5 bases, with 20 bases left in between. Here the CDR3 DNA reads TGTGCCACCTACTCTGGGGAGGAAGGGGAGACCCAGTACTTC. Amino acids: CATYSGEEGETQYF.

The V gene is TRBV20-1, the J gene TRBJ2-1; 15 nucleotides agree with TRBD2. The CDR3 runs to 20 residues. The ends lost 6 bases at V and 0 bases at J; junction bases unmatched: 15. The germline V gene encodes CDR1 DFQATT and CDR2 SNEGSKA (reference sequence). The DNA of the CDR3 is TGCAGTGCCACGCCCCTTCTGGGACTAGCGGGGGGCATCTCCTACAATGAGCAGTTCTTC. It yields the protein CSATPLLGLAGGISYNEQFF.

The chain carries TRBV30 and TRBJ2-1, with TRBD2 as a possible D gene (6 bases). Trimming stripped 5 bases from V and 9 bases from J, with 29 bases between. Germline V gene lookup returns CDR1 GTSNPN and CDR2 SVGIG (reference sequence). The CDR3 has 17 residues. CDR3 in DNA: TGTGCCTGGGACGGACTAAACGGCGGGGCGCGGGTCAGTGAGCAGTTCTTC. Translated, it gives CAWDGLNGGARVSEQFF.

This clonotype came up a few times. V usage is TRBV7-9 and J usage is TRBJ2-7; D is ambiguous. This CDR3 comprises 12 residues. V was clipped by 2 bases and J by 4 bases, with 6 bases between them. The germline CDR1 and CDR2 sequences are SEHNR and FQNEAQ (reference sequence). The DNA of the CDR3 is TGTGCCAGCAGCTTATCCCATTACGAGCAGTACTTC. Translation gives CASSLSHYEQYF.

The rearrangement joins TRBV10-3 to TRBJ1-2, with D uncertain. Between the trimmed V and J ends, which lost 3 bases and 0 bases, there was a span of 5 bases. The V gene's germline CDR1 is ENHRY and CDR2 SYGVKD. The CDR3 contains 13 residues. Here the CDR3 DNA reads TGTGCCATCAGTGATACTCCTAACTATGGCTACACCTTC. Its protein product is CAISDTPNYGYTF.

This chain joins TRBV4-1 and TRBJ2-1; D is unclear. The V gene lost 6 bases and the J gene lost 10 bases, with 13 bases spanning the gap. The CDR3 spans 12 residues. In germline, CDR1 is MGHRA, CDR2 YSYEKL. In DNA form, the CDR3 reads TGCGCCAGCAGTCCTCCTGTAGGCGAGCAGTTCTTC. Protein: CASSPPVGEQFF.

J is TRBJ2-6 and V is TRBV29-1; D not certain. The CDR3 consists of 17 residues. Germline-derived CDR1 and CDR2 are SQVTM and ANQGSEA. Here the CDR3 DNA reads TGCTGCGCTGTGACTTGGAAGGAAGGCTCTGGGGCCAACGTCCTGACTTTC. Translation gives CCAVTWKEGSGANVLTF. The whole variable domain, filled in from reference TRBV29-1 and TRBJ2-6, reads SAVISQKPSRDICQRGTSLTIQCQVDSQVTMMFWYRQQPGQSLTLIATANQGSEATYESGFVIDKFPISRPNLTFSTLTVSNMSPEDSSIYLCCAVTWKEGSGANVLTFGAGSRLTVL.

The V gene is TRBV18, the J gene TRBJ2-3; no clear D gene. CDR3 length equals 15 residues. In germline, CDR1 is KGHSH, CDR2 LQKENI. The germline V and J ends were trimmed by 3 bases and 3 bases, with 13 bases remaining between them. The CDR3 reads CASSPNLLKTDTQYF. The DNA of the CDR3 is TGTGCCAGCTCACCGAATCTCTTGAAAACAGATACGCAGTATTTT.

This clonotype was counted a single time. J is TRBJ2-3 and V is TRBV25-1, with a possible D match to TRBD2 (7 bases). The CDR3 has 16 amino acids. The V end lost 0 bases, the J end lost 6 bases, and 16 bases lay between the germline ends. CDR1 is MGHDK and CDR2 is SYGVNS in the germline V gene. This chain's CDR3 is CASSEYRSGTQDTQYF. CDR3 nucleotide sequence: TGTGCCAGCAGTGAATATAGGAGCGGGACACAGGATACGCAGTATTTT.

The CDR3 reads CASSLASGFLGTSPAEDTEAFF. Here the CDR3 DNA reads TGTGCCAGCAGCTTGGCATCGGGGTTCTTGGGGACCTCCCCAGCTGAGGACACTGAAGCTTTCTTT. This chain connects TRBV5-6 to TRBJ1-1, with D perhaps TRBD1 (5 bases). The germline V and J ends were trimmed by 0 bases and 3 bases, with 33 bases remaining between them. This CDR3 spans 22 amino acids. CDR1 and CDR2 from the germline V gene are SGHDT and YYEEEE.

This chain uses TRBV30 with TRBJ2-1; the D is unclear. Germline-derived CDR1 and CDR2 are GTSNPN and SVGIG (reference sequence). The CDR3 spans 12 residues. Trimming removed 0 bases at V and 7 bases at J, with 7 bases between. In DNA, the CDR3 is TGTGCCTGGAGTGTGTCTCGGAATGAGCAGTTCTTC. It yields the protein CAWSVSRNEQFF.

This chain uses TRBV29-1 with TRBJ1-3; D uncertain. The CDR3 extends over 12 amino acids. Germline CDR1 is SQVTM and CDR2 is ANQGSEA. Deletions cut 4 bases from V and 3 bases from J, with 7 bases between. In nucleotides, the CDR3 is TGCAGCGTTGTGGCAGATGGAAACACCATATATTTT. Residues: CSVVADGNTIYF.

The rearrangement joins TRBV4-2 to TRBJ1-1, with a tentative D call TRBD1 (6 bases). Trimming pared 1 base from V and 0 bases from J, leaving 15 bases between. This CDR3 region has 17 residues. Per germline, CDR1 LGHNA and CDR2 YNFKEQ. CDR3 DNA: TGTGCCAGCAGCCAAGCCATCCAGGGGTCGATGAACACTGAAGCTTTCTTT. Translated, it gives CASSQAIQGSMNTEAFF.

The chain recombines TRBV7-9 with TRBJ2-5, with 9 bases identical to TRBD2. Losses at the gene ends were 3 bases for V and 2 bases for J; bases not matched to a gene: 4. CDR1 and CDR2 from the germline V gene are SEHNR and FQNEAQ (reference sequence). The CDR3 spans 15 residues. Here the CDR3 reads CASSFSLAGQETQYF. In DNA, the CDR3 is TGTGCCAGCAGCTTTTCGCTAGCGGGGCAAGAGACCCAGTACTTC.

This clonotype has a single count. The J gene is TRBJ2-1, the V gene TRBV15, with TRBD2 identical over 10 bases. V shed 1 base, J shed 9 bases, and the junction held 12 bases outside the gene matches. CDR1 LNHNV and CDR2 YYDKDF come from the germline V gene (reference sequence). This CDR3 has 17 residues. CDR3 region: CATSRGWVAGGPSEQFF. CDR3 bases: TGTGCCACCAGCAGAGGGTGGGTAGCGGGGGGCCCTAGTGAGCAGTTCTTC.

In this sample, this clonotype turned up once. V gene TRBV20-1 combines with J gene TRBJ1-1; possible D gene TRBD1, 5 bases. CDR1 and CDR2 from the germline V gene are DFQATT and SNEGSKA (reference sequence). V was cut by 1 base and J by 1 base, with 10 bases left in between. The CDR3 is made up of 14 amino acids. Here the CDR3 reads CSARGMGENTEAFF. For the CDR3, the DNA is TGCAGTGCTAGAGGGATGGGGGAGAACACTGAAGCTTTCTTT.

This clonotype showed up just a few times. The CDR3 here is CASSFWPRLSYEQYF. The DNA of the CDR3 is TGCGCCAGCAGCTTTTGGCCACGACTTTCCTACGAGCAGTACTTC. The chain is built from TRBV5-1 and TRBJ2-7, with D uncertain. The V gene's germline CDR1 is SGHRS and CDR2 YFSETQ. This CDR3 comprises 15 residues. The V gene lost 2 bases and the J gene lost 1 base, with 13 bases spanning the gap. Drawing the rest from reference TRBV5-1 and TRBJ2-7, the complete variable domain is KAGVTQTPRYLIKTRGQQVTLSCSPISGHRSVSWYQQTPGQGLQFLFEYFSETQRNKGNFPGRFSGRQFSNSRSEMNVSTLELGDSALYLCASSFWPRLSYEQYFGPGTRLTVT.

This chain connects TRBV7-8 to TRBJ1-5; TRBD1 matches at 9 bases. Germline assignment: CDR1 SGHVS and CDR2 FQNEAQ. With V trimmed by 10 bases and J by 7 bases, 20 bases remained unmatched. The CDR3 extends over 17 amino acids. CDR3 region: CATGGVRRTGVRQPQHF. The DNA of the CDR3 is TGTGCCACGGGTGGGGTAAGGAGGACAGGGGTTAGGCAGCCCCAGCATTTT.

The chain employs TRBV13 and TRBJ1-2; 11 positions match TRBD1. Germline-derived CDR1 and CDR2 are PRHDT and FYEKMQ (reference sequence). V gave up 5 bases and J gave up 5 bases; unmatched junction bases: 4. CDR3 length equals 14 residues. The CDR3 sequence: CASSQRDRGYGYTF. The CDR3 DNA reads TGTGCCAGCAGCCAGCGGGACAGGGGGTATGGCTACACCTTC.

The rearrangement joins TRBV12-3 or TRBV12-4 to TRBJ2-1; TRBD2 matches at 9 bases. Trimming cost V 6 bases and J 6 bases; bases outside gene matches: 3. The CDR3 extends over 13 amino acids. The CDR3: CASSPGLANEQFF. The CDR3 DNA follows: TGTGCCAGCAGCCCGGGACTAGCCAATGAGCAGTTCTTC.

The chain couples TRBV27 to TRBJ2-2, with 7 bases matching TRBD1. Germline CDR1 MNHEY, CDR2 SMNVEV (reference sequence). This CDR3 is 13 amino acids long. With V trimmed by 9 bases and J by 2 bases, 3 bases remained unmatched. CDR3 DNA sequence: TGTGCCAGTCGACAGGGTAACACCGGGGAGCTGTTTTTT. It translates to CASRQGNTGELFF.

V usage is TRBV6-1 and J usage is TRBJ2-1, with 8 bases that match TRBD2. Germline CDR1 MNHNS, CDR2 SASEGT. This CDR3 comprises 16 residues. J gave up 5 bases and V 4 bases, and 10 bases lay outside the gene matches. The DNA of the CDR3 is TGTGCCAGCAGTGGAGGAATCCGGGGGGGGCACAATGAGCAGTTCTTC. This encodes CASSGGIRGGHNEQFF.

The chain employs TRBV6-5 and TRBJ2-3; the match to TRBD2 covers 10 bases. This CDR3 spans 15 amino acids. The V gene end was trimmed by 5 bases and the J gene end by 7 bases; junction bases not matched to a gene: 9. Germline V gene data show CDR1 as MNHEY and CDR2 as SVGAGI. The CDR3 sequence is CASSLSGRPPYTQYF. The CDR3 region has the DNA TGTGCCAGCAGTCTTAGCGGGAGGCCCCCCTATACGCAGTATTTT.

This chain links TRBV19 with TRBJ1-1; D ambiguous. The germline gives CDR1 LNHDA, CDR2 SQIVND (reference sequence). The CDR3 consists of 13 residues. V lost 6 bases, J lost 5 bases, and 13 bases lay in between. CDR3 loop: CASRPRDGTEAFF. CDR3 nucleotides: TGTGCCAGTAGACCCCGCGACGGAACTGAAGCTTTCTTT.

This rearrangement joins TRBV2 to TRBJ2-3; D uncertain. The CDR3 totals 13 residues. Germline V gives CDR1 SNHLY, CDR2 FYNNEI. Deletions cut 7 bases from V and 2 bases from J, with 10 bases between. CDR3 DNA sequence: TGTGCCAGCACCCCGGACCTCACAGATACGCAGTATTTT. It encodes CASTPDLTDTQYF.

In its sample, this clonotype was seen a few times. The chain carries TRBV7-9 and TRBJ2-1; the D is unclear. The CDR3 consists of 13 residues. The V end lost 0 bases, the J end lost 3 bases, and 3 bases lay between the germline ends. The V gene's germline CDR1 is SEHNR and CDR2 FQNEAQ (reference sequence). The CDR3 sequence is CASSLANYNEQFF. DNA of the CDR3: TGTGCCAGCAGCTTAGCTAACTACAATGAGCAGTTCTTC.

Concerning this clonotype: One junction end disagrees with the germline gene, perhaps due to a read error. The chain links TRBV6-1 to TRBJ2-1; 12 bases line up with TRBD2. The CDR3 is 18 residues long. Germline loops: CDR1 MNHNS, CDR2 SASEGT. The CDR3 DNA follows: TGTGCCAGCAGGGAAGGGGGGGCTAGCGGGGGGGCCATTCGTGAGCAGTTCTTC. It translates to CASREGGASGGAIREQFF.

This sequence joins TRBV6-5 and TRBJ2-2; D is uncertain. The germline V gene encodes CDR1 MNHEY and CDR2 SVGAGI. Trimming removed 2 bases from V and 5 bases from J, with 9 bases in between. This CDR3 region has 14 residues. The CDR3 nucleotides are TGTGCCAGCAGTTACGATTTGGCGACCGGGGAGCTGTTTTTT. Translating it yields CASSYDLATGELFF.